This T cell receptor beta chain was obtained from a study of T cell responses to AZD1222 COVID-19 vaccine. About the research overall: Recipients boosted at about 4 weeks or about 12 weeks are pooled. Whole-study results and caveats: Just six or seven AZD1222 recipients tested seropositive at baseline. White British ancestry dominated among donors, who included more females, and clonal diversity was possibly underestimated. Spike-specific TCR breadth and depth both grew after two AZD1222 doses.

A single count supports this clone. Its antigen is not identified. CDR1 is SGHNT and CDR2 is YYREEE in the germline V gene (reference sequence). CDR3 size: 14 residues. The V end lost 0 bases, the J end lost 5 bases, and 11 bases lay between the germline ends. Sequenced by immunoSEQ multiplex PCR; TCRdb stores in-frame clones only, minus some. The sample has roughly 150,000 clones, 91% seen once; the top ten hold around 1.8%. The origin of this receptor is an adult in good health. The V and J genes are TRBV5-4 and TRBJ1-2; unclear D gene. Sequences were derived from peripheral blood, sampled on day 0 of AZD1222 vaccination. The DNA for the CDR3 is TGTGCCAGCAGCTTGGGGACGCCAAAGTATGGCTACACCTTC. Its translation is CASSLGTPKYGYTF. Full variable domain (missing parts from reference TRBV5-4 and TRBJ1-2): ETGVTQSPTHLIKTRGQQVTLRCSSQSGHNTVSWYQQALGQGPQFIFQYYREEENGRGNFPPRFSGLQFPNYSSELNVNALELDDSALYLCASSLGTPKYGYTFGSGTRLTVV.